The clone carrying this T cell receptor beta chain has ten or more counts. Antigen specificity is unknown. V lost 0 bases and J 2 bases, leaving 12 bases between the germline ends. The CDR3 loop spans 15 amino acids. The germline V gene has CDR1 SGHRS and CDR2 YFSETQ. This record belongs to a study of T-cell memory formation after mild COVID-19. About the study: TCR clustering was largely donor specific. Study-wide points: Clones that contracted clustered mainly in CM and EM if CD4+ and in EMRA if CD8+. Clones contracting across day 15 to 85 had a balanced CD4/CD8 profile; later expanding clones leaned CD4+.

It was 5'RACE with constant-segment primers that produced the TCR alpha and TCR beta cDNA libraries, which carried sample barcodes and UMIs. TCRdb re-analysed the 5' RACE reads in MiXCR, keeping a single row per CDR3 protein. The table shows around 250,000 distinct CDR3 sequences, with approximately 16% occurring only once. The sequence was collected from a man in his late teens or twenties who had mild COVID-19 (a few samples of this study predate the infection). Cell type and time point are not known. The V and J genes are TRBV5-1 and TRBJ2-7, with a tentative D call TRBD1 (5 bases). Sequenced input: PBMCs or a T cell subset sorted from them (not recorded which). DNA of the CDR3: TGCGCCAGCAGCTTGGTCACAGGAAGAACCTACGAGCAGTACTTC. Translation gives CASSLVTGRTYEQYF.